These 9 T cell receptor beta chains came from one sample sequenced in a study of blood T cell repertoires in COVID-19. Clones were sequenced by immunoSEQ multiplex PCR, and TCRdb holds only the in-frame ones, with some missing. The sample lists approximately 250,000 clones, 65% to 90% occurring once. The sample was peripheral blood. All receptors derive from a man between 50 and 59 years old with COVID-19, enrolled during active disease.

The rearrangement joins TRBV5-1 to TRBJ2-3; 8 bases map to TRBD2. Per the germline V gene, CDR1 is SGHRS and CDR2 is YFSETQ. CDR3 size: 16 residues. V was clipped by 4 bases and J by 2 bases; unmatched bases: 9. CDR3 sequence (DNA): TGCGCCAGCAGCCCCGGGGCTAGCGGGTCCACAGATACGCAGTATTTT. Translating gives CASSPGASGSTDTQYF.

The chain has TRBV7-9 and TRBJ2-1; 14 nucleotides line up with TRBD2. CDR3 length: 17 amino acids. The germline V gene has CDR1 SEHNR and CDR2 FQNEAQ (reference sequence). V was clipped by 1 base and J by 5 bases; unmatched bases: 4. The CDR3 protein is CASSLGGLAGGDNEQFF. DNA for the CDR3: TGTGCCAGCAGCTTAGGAGGACTAGCGGGGGGTGACAATGAGCAGTTCTTC.

CDR3 region: CAISEGQVRYGYTF. As DNA, the CDR3 is TGTGCCATCAGTGAGGGACAGGTACGCTATGGCTACACCTTC. This chain connects TRBV10-3 to TRBJ1-2; 7 bases are shared with TRBD1. In germline, CDR1 is ENHRY, CDR2 SYGVKD. The V segment lost 2 bases and the J segment 4 bases; nucleotides outside the gene matches: 4. The CDR3 is made up of 14 amino acids.

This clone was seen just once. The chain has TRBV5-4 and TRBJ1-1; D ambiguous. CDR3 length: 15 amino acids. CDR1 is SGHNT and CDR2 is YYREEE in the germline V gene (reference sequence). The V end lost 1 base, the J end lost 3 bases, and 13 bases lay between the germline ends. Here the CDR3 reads CASSLLTAGDTEAFF. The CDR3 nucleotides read TGTGCCAGCAGCTTGCTTACGGCCGGGGACACTGAAGCTTTCTTT.

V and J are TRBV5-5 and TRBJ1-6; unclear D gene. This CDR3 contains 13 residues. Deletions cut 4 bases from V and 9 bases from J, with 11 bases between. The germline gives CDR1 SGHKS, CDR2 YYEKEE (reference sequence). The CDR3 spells CASSPHSGSPLHF. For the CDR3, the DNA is TGTGCCAGCAGCCCACACTCGGGTTCACCCCTCCACTTT.

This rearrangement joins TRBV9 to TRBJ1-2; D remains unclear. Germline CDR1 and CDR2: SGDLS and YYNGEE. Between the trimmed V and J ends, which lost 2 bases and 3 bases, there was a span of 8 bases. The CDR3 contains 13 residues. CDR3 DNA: TGTGCCAGCAGCGTTGGCCAGGACTATGGCTACACCTTC. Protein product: CASSVGQDYGYTF.

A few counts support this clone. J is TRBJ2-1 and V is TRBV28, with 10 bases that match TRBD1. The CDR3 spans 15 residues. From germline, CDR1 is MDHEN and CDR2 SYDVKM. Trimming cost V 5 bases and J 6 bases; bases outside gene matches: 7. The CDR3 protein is CASSIPGQGTNEQFF. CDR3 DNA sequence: TGTGCCAGCAGTATACCGGGACAGGGGACCAATGAGCAGTTCTTC.

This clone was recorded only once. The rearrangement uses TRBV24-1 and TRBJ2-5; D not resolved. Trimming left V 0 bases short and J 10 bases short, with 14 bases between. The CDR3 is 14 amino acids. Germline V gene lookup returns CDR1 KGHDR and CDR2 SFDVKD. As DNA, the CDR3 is TGTGCCACCAGTGATTTGGTGCTGCCGCCGGTCCAGTACTTC. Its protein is CATSDLVLPPVQYF.

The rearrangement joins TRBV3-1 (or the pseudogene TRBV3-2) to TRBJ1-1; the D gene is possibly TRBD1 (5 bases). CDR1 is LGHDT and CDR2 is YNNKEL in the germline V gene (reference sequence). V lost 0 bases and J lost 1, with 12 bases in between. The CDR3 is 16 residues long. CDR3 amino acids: CASSQDSGFKNTEAFF. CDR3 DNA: TGTGCCAGCAGCCAAGATTCAGGGTTTAAGAACACTGAAGCTTTCTTT.